This TCR beta chain was recorded in a study of human T cells and chemical hapten exposure (TCRdb year 2021). General notes on the study: For sensitization, 2% DPC in acetone was applied to a roughly 2 cm by roughly 2 cm area of upper inner arm skin. Blood samples were taken from patients before sensitization (week 0) and at 2, 6 and about 24 weeks after DPC sensitization. Patch tests used Finn chambers with 0.01% DPC on the upper back, scored after 6 days by International Contact Dermatitis Research Group standards. Peripheral blood TCR repertoire changes were tracked in vivo in alopecia patients during primary and secondary sensitization to the hapten diphenylcyclopropenone (DPC). Throughout the study period of 20 to 25 weeks, patients also received therapeutic DPC doses to the scalp every week. Libraries were pooled for sequencing, and variation in per-sample TCR yields was attributed mainly to small differences in library volumes within the pool. Around 30 alopecia patients provided blood for TCR sequencing at one to four time points (pre-sensitization, 2, 6 and 24 weeks). Alopecia areata with under or over 50% scalp involvement, alopecia totalis and alopecia universalis were represented in the patient cohort, which was mostly female. What the work shows at the level of the full study, not this receptor alone: No change with DPC sensitization was found in the number of TCRs above 1 in 1000 frequency, and no evidence of global repertoire structure alterations was found. Because every patient had alopecia, a presumed autoimmune disease, the patients' immune response might differ from that of healthy individuals. Repeated subsampling changed both the strength of the expansion versus patch-test correlation and the threshold at which that correlation became significant. Compared with pre-sensitization or healthy control sets, expanded TCRs formed significantly more large CDR3 similarity clusters, which is consistent with antigen-driven responses. Patch test score was positively correlated with the number of PT1 expanded TCRs, with significance at thresholds 8, 16 and 32 but not at 4.

A distance of 20 bases separates the germline ends of V and J, which lose 5 bases and 4 bases respectively. The CDR3 runs 16 residues from the cysteine to the phenylalanine. The sequence is cut down to CDR3 DNA, 48 bases in frame from base 1. Via the germline V gene (reference sequence), CDR1 is SEHNR and CDR2 FQNEAQ. In light of the paper, this sample's time point label describes: patch test 2, 6 weeks after DPC sensitization. According to the study, the label for this sample's treatment or condition signals: therapeutic diphenylcyclopropenone sensitization with weekly scalp DPC. Blood at each patch-test visit was drawn before the patch test was applied. To be eligible, patients had to be aged 18 to 70, diagnosed with alopecia and judged suitable for DPC therapy, while pregnant patients were excluded. Total RNA was isolated from unfractionated whole blood collected in Tempus Blood RNA tubes. This clonotype was observed a few times. The target of this receptor is not known. Nothing much larger sits one base from this clone, and base qualities are not available.

Libraries were prepared through RACE. Reads for this sample came from a NextSeq 500. Library preparation attached unique molecular identifiers to individual cDNA molecules for quantitative, reproducible TCR counting. For every blood RNA sample, sequencing covered both the TCR alpha and TCR beta chains. The published analysis was carried out like this. A median of roughly 100,000 TCRs per sample was observed, with a range of 23,224 to 690,600. The Decombinator software suite was used to annotate V, J and CDR3 in the TCR reads. Every sample was subsampled to the same number of TCRs (28,000) for the PS versus PT1 abundance plots. Expanded TCRs were defined as absent before sensitization and observed at least eight times at the 2-week time point. The public reads were quality trimmed at Q25 with fastp and then assembled into clones with MiXCR by TCRdb, keeping productive beta chains. Here each entry gathers all rows of one CDR3 protein and keeps the most common genes and DNA. The V and J calls here are based on TCRdb, not the publication. Here the sample has 350,000 to 400,000 distinct CDR3 sequences; roughly 6.3% occur a single time. The biggest ten clones account for 4.5% to 6% of the sample.

The source is a woman aged 18-29 years with alopecia areata. Some clones in this sample may be carry-over from other donors' samples. Sequenced material: whole blood, taken in connection with sensitization to the hapten diphenylcyclopropenone (DPC). The chain joins TRBV7-9 to TRBJ1-2; too little of a D gene remains to name it. This receptor has the CDR3 CASSQDRTETLYGYTF. The bases read TGTGCCAGCAGCCAAGACCGGACGGAGACACTCTATGGCTACACCTTC. Here the CDR3 is joined to the reference TRBV7-9 and TRBJ1-2 genes, and the full variable domain is: DTGVSQNPRHKITKRGQNVTFRCDPISEHNRLYWYRQTLGQGPEFLTYFQNEAQLEKSRLLSDRFSAERPKGSFSTLEIQRTEQGDSAMYLCASSQDRTETLYGYTFGSGTRLTVV.